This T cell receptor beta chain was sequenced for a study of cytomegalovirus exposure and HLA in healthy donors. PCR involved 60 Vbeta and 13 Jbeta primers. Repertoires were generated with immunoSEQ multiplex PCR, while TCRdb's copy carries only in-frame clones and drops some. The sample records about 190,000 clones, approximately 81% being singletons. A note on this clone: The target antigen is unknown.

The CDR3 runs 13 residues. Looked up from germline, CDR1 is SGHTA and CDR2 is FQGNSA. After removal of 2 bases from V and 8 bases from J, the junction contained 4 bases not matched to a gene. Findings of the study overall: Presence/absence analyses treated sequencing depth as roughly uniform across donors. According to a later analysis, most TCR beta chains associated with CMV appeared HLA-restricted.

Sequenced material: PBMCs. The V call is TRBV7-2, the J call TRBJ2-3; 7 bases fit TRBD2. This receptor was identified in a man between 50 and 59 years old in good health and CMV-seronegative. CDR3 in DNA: TGTGCCAGCAGCTTACGGGGGGACGGTACGCAGTATTTT. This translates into CASSLRGDGTQYF.